These 25 T cell receptor beta chains were sequenced from one sample in a study of T cell responses to AZD1222 COVID-19 vaccine. TCRdb's copy holds only in-frame clones and misses some; the assay was immunoSEQ multiplex PCR. The sample contains around 220,000 clones, less than 95% of which appear only once. The sample here was peripheral blood, taken 28 days after the second dose of the MenACWY control vaccine. The receptors were sampled from an adult who received the MenACWY meningococcal vaccine as a control.

The genes are TRBV5-1 and TRBJ2-1, with D possibly being TRBD1 (5 bases). This CDR3 contains 15 residues. The V and J ends lost 0 bases and 2 bases respectively, with 9 bases between them. Germline V gene lookup returns CDR1 SGHRS and CDR2 YFSETQ. CDR3 bases: TGCGCCAGCAGCTTGGGACAGCCCGCCTACAATGAGCAGTTCTTC. Translated: CASSLGQPAYNEQFF.

V usage is TRBV6-5 and J usage is TRBJ1-5, with a weak D call TRBD1 (5 bases). Trimming took 8 bases from V and 0 from J, leaving 11 bases between them. The CDR3 contains 14 residues. CDR1 is MNHEY, CDR2 SVGAGI, per germline. The chain's CDR3 is CASQPGYSNQPQHF. DNA of the CDR3: TGTGCCAGCCAACCAGGGTATAGCAATCAGCCCCAGCATTTT.

The rearrangement links TRBV5-1 to TRBJ2-3; D not certain. Germline values: CDR1 SGHRS, CDR2 YFSETQ. This CDR3 contains 15 residues. V lost 0 bases and J 0 bases, leaving 8 bases between the germline ends. CDR3 loop: CASSLVAASTDTQYF. DNA for the CDR3: TGCGCCAGCAGCTTGGTAGCCGCTAGCACAGATACGCAGTATTTT.

V gene TRBV9 combines with J gene TRBJ2-7; either TRBD1 or TRBD2 may supply D (5 bases each). In germline, CDR1 is SGDLS, CDR2 YYNGEE. Trimming stripped 4 bases from V and 1 base from J, with 15 bases between. The CDR3 sequence is 15 residues long. CDR3 in DNA: TGTGCCAGCAGCACTGGGGGTGCGGGTTCCTACGAGCAGTACTTC. Amino acids: CASSTGGAGSYEQYF.

This clone appeared once. The chain uses TRBV12-3 or TRBV12-4 and TRBJ1-1; D is ambiguous. Trimming took 3 bases from V and 1 from J, leaving 6 bases between them. The CDR3 extends over 13 amino acids. The CDR3 nucleotides are TGTGCCAGCAGTTTCGGGCCGAACACTGAAGCTTTCTTT. Amino acid sequence: CASSFGPNTEAFF.

The chain has TRBV27 and TRBJ2-2; perhaps TRBD2 as D (6 bases). There are 14 residues in the CDR3. Germline V CDR1 and CDR2: MNHEY, SMNVEV (reference sequence). V was cut by 0 bases and J by 5 bases, with 7 bases left in between. CDR3 in DNA: TGTGCCAGCAGTTTATCTGGGAGGACCGGGGAGCTGTTTTTT. This sequence encodes CASSLSGRTGELFF.

The chain recombines TRBV25-1 with TRBJ2-7, with D possibly matching TRBD1 (6 bases). Germline V gene sequence: CDR1 MGHDK, CDR2 SYGVNS. The CDR3 extends over 10 amino acids. V gave up 7 bases and J gave up 8 bases, with 9 bases separating them. CDR3 sequence reads: CASNRDQQYF. CDR3 in DNA: TGTGCCAGCAACAGGGACCAGCAGTACTTC.

This chain joins TRBV30 and TRBJ1-1; the D gene is possibly TRBD1 (5 bases). Trimming took off 5 bases at V and 5 bases at J, with 18 bases between the two ends. Germline CDR1 GTSNPN, CDR2 SVGIG (reference sequence). CDR3 size: 14 residues. The CDR3 here is CAWHIPGGGTEAFF. Written as DNA, the CDR3 is TGTGCCTGGCACATCCCCGGGGGGGGAACTGAAGCTTTCTTT.

V usage is TRBV9 and J usage is TRBJ2-1; TRBD1 matches 9 bases. The CDR3 has 15 residues. V was pared by 5 bases and J by 9 bases, with 12 bases of the junction left unmatched. CDR1 is SGDLS and CDR2 is YYNGEE in the germline V gene. CDR3 sequence: CASSRTGGDVAEQFF. The CDR3 nucleotides are TGTGCCAGCAGTCGAACAGGGGGCGATGTGGCTGAGCAGTTCTTC.

This clone occurred a few times. This rearrangement joins TRBV3-1 (or the pseudogene TRBV3-2) to TRBJ1-5; D is possibly TRBD1 (5 bases). Trimming shortened V by 9 bases and J by 5 bases, and 11 bases separated the two germline ends. The CDR3 spans 12 residues. Germline V gene sequence: CDR1 LGHDT, CDR2 YNNKEL (reference sequence). The CDR3 loop reads CASYQGYQPQHF. Here the CDR3 DNA reads TGTGCCAGTTATCAGGGATATCAGCCCCAGCATTTT.

This clone was seen only once. The V gene is TRBV19, the J gene TRBJ2-2; D is perhaps TRBD1 (5 bases). This CDR3 is built from 16 residues. Trimming took 2 bases from V and 4 from J, leaving 14 bases between them. Germline V lookup: CDR1 LNHDA, CDR2 SQIVND (reference sequence). In nucleotides, the CDR3 is TGTGCCAGTAGTATATCCATGGGCAGGGTCACCGGGGAGCTGTTTTTT. It yields the protein CASSISMGRVTGELFF.

This rearrangement joins TRBV6-5 to TRBJ2-7; D possibly corresponds to TRBD1 (8 bases). Trimming removed 0 bases from V and 3 bases from J, with 15 bases in between. This CDR3 has 16 residues. Germline V gives CDR1 MNHEY, CDR2 SVGAGI. The CDR3 spells CASSYSIQGGYYEQYF. CDR3 DNA: TGTGCCAGCAGTTACTCGATACAGGGGGGGTACTACGAGCAGTACTTC.

This clone has a single count. This chain joins TRBV10-3 and TRBJ1-3; 7 nucleotides match TRBD1. The CDR3 spans 17 residues. V was clipped by 0 bases and J by 4 bases; unmatched bases: 9. From germline, CDR1 is ENHRY and CDR2 SYGVKD. Here the CDR3 reads CAISESPTGAVGNTIYF. CDR3 DNA sequence: TGTGCCATCAGTGAGTCGCCCACAGGGGCCGTCGGAAACACCATATATTTT.

The V and J genes are TRBV10-3 and TRBJ1-5; no definite D call. This CDR3 spans 12 amino acids. V was cut by 10 bases and J by 0 bases, with 7 bases left in between. Germline V gene sequence: CDR1 ENHRY, CDR2 SYGVKD. Here the CDR3 reads CATRGSNQPQHF. For the CDR3, the DNA is TGTGCCACCCGGGGTAGCAATCAGCCCCAGCATTTT.

The rearrangement joins TRBV7-2 to TRBJ1-4, with D tentatively TRBD1 (5 bases). Looked up from germline, CDR1 is SGHTA and CDR2 is FQGNSA. Between the trimmed V and J ends, which lost 5 bases and 8 bases, there was a span of 24 bases. CDR3 size: 17 residues. Written as DNA, the CDR3 is TGTGCCAGCAGCCTAAGTCTTCTCCGGGACGGCGGAGAAAAACTGTTTTTT. This codes for CASSLSLLRDGGEKLFF.

A few counts support this clone. This chain uses TRBV4-3 with TRBJ1-1; D uncertain. V was shortened by 0 bases and J by 1 base, with 9 bases between the two germline ends. The CDR3 is 15 residues long. Germline CDR1 and CDR2: LGHNA and YSLEER. CDR3 in amino acids: CASSQDRVSNTEAFF. CDR3 DNA sequence: TGCGCCAGCAGCCAAGATCGGGTGTCGAACACTGAAGCTTTCTTT.

V and J are TRBV4-1 and TRBJ1-1; TRBD1 matches at 8 bases. V lost 4 bases to trimming and J lost 4 bases; unmatched junction nucleotides: 5. Germline CDR1 reads MGHRA; CDR2 reads YSYEKL. This CDR3 spans 14 amino acids. For the CDR3, the DNA is TGCGCCAGCAGCCCGACAGGGGCTGGCACTGAAGCTTTCTTT. Amino acid sequence: CASSPTGAGTEAFF.

V usage is TRBV7-2 and J usage is TRBJ1-3; TRBD1 might be the D (5 bases). The germline CDR1 and CDR2 sequences are SGHTA and FQGNSA. This CDR3 region has 16 residues. The V gene lost 3 bases and the J gene lost 2 bases, with 14 bases spanning the gap. The CDR3 region is CASSFIRGTAGNTIYF. CDR3 sequence (DNA): TGTGCCAGCAGCTTTATACGGGGGACTGCTGGAAACACCATATATTTT.

As concerns this clone: The same CDR3 is also encoded by other DNA sequences in this sample. The chain carries TRBV19 and TRBJ2-1; D is undetermined. The V gene's germline CDR1 is LNHDA and CDR2 SQIVND (reference sequence). This CDR3 region has 12 residues. Trimming shortened V by 5 bases and J by 4 bases, and 6 bases separated the two germline ends. CDR3 loop: CASSPSYNEQFF. CDR3 nucleotide sequence: TGTGCCAGTAGTCCCAGTTACAATGAGCAGTTCTTC. Complete variable domain (other parts from reference TRBV19 and TRBJ2-1): DGGITQSPKYLFRKEGQNVTLSCEQNLNHDAMYWYRQDPGQGLRLIYYSQIVNDFQKGDIAEGYSVSREKKESFPLTVTSAQKNPTAFYLCASSPSYNEQFFGPGTRLTVL.

This chain links TRBV19 with TRBJ2-4, with 11 nucleotides matching TRBD2. Germline V lookup: CDR1 LNHDA, CDR2 SQIVND (reference sequence). The CDR3 contains 14 residues. Trimming took 6 bases from V and 6 from J; bases not matched to a gene: 4. The CDR3 sequence is CASSPTSGRNIQYF. In nucleotides, the CDR3 is TGTGCCAGTAGCCCCACTAGCGGGAGAAACATTCAGTACTTC.

The chain uses TRBV6-1 and TRBJ2-1; possible D gene TRBD1, 6 bases. Germline assignment: CDR1 MNHNS and CDR2 SASEGT. This CDR3 spans 16 amino acids. With 2 bases removed from V and 2 bases from J, the gap between germline ends came to 13 bases. The CDR3 DNA follows: TGTGCCAGCAGTGAATATGGACAGAGCCCCTACAATGAGCAGTTCTTC. Translated: CASSEYGQSPYNEQFF.

The V and J genes are TRBV6-5 and TRBJ1-1; no definite D call. V was trimmed by 10 bases and J by 5 bases, leaving 23 bases between them. This CDR3 has 15 residues. The germline V gene encodes CDR1 MNHEY and CDR2 SVGAGI. The CDR3 sequence is CATVSVARERTEAFF. CDR3 nucleotides: TGTGCCACAGTCTCCGTAGCACGGGAAAGGACTGAAGCTTTCTTT.

Regarding this clone: This sample includes further DNA sequences coding for the same CDR3. The V call is TRBV27, the J call TRBJ2-1; TRBD2 is a possible D gene (6 bases). Germline V CDR1 and CDR2: MNHEY, SMNVEV (reference sequence). Between the trimmed V and J ends, which lost 5 bases and 0 bases, there was a span of 11 bases. The CDR3 is 15 residues long. The CDR3 nucleotides read TGTGCCAGCAGTCTTAGCGGAAGCTCCTACAATGAGCAGTTCTTC. This gives the protein CASSLSGSSYNEQFF.

This clone came up once. The chain uses TRBV9 and TRBJ2-1; the D is unclear. CDR3 length: 13 amino acids. V lost 0 bases to trimming and J lost 4 bases, with 5 bases between them. Per the germline V gene, CDR1 is SGDLS and CDR2 is YYNGEE. The CDR3 region is CASSVGHYNEQFF. The CDR3 DNA sequence: TGTGCCAGCAGCGTAGGACATTACAATGAGCAGTTCTTC.

The V gene is TRBV7-3, the J gene TRBJ2-1; 8 bases are shared with TRBD2. V was pared by 5 bases and J by 2 bases, with 5 bases of the junction left unmatched. Germline V gene lookup returns CDR1 SGHTA and CDR2 FQGTGA. The CDR3 extends over 15 amino acids. CDR3 sequence: CASSPSGSAYNEQFF. The CDR3 nucleotides are TGTGCCAGCAGCCCAAGCGGGAGTGCCTACAATGAGCAGTTCTTC.